The rows below give T cell receptor beta chains drawn from one sample of a study of T cells in Graves' hyperthyroidism and ophthalmopathy. TCRdb analysed the multiplex PCR reads with MiXCR anew, one entry per CDR3 protein. The sample contains over 700,000 distinct CDR3 sequences, about two fifths of which appear only once. What was sequenced was blood. Source of these receptors: a man younger than 35 with Graves' hyperthyroidism. The CDR3 runs from the conserved cysteine through the conserved F or W. Each record gives: CDR3 DNA, CDR3 protein, V gene, CDR3 length, clone size, D gene, J gene. A D gene is named only where the DNA matches it firmly. The size of a clone is reported for some rows only, either as once, few or many, or as a class for expanded clones.

cdr3_nt: TGTGCCAGCAGTAGAACCTCCGGGACAGGTGGAAGCAATCAGCCCCAGCATTTT
cdr3_aa: CASSRTSGTGGSNQPQHF
v_call: TRBV6-5
cdr3_length: 18
clone_size: NA
d_call: TRBD1
j_call: TRBJ1-5

cdr3_nt: TGTGCCAGCAGTTATGGCAGAGCCACTGAAGCTTTCTTT
cdr3_aa: CASSYGRATEAFF
v_call: TRBV6-5
cdr3_length: 13
clone_size: few
d_call: NA
j_call: TRBJ1-1

cdr3_nt: TGCAGTGCTAGGGTCTACACCTTC
cdr3_aa: CSARVYTF
v_call: TRBV20-1
cdr3_length: 8
clone_size: NA
d_call: NA
j_call: TRBJ1-2

cdr3_nt: TGTGCCAGCACCACACTTCGGGCGGGGTATGGCTACACCTTC
cdr3_aa: CASTTLRAGYGYTF
v_call: TRBV7-9
cdr3_length: 14
clone_size: NA
d_call: NA
j_call: TRBJ1-2

cdr3_nt: TGTGCCAGCAGCCCCCAGCTCGGGGAGCTGTTTTTT
cdr3_aa: CASSPQLGELFF
v_call: TRBV7-9
cdr3_length: 12
clone_size: many
d_call: NA
j_call: TRBJ2-2

cdr3_nt: TGTGCCAGCACCCCAGGCAGCGGCTCGTATATTTACTATGGCTACACCTTC
cdr3_aa: CASTPGSGSYIYYGYTF
v_call: TRBV25-1
cdr3_length: 17
clone_size: many
d_call: NA
j_call: TRBJ1-2

cdr3_nt: TGTGCCAGCACCGAGACAGGGGGCAACAACTATGGCTACACCTTC
cdr3_aa: CASTETGGNNYGYTF
v_call: TRBV12-3/TRBV12-4
cdr3_length: 15
clone_size: NA
d_call: TRBD1
j_call: TRBJ1-2

cdr3_nt: TGTGCCAGCAGCTTAGCGGGAGTGAGCTCTGGGGCCAACGTCCTGACTTTC
cdr3_aa: CASSLAGVSSGANVLTF
v_call: TRBV2
cdr3_length: 17
clone_size: NA
d_call: TRBD2
j_call: TRBJ2-6

cdr3_nt: TGTGCCAGCAGCGAGACCCTAGCAGGGGGTGAGACCCAGTACTTC
cdr3_aa: CASSETLAGGETQYF
v_call: TRBV7-9
cdr3_length: 15
clone_size: many
d_call: TRBD1
j_call: TRBJ2-5

cdr3_nt: TGTGCCAGCAGCTTGGGGGGAGGCCCTGGCTACACCTTC
cdr3_aa: CASSLGGGPGYTF
v_call: TRBV5-5
cdr3_length: 13
clone_size: NA
d_call: NA
j_call: TRBJ1-2

cdr3_nt: TGCGCCAGCAGCCTCAGATGGAGCAGGGAGGATCAGCCCCAGCATTTT
cdr3_aa: CASSLRWSREDQPQHF
v_call: TRBV4-1
cdr3_length: 16
clone_size: NA
d_call: NA
j_call: TRBJ1-5

cdr3_nt: TGTGCCAGCAGTTACTCGGGGGGTGGAGAGGAGAACACTGAAGCTTTCTTT
cdr3_aa: CASSYSGGGEENTEAFF
v_call: TRBV19
cdr3_length: 17
clone_size: once
d_call: NA
j_call: TRBJ1-1

cdr3_nt: TGTGCCAGCAGCTGGAGCGGGAGCACCGGGGAGCTGTTTTTT
cdr3_aa: CASSWSGSTGELFF
v_call: TRBV5-5
cdr3_length: 14
clone_size: NA
d_call: TRBD2
j_call: TRBJ2-2

cdr3_nt: TGTGCCAGCAGCTCTTCTAGCGGGAGGGCCAACACCGGGGAGCTGTTTTTT
cdr3_aa: CASSSSSGRANTGELFF
v_call: TRBV7-9
cdr3_length: 17
clone_size: NA
d_call: TRBD2
j_call: TRBJ2-2

cdr3_nt: TGCAGCGCCCGGACAGGGAGGGATCAGCCCCAGCATTTT
cdr3_aa: CSARTGRDQPQHF
v_call: TRBV29-1
cdr3_length: 13
clone_size: many
d_call: TRBD1
j_call: TRBJ1-5

cdr3_nt: TGTGCCAGCAGCTCGCGAGGGCGGGGGGCTAAGGACACTGAAGCTTTCTTT
cdr3_aa: CASSSRGRGAKDTEAFF
v_call: TRBV5-6
cdr3_length: 17
clone_size: NA
d_call: NA
j_call: TRBJ1-1

cdr3_nt: TGTGCCAGCAGCGTAATTACTAGCGGGCAAGAGACCCAGTACTTC
cdr3_aa: CASSVITSGQETQYF
v_call: TRBV9
cdr3_length: 15
clone_size: few
d_call: TRBD2
j_call: TRBJ2-5

cdr3_nt: TGCGCCAGCAGCCCGGACAGGGGGGTTGGCTACACCTTC
cdr3_aa: CASSPDRGVGYTF
v_call: TRBV10-1
cdr3_length: 13
clone_size: many
d_call: TRBD1
j_call: TRBJ1-2

cdr3_nt: TGTGCCAGCAGCGTAGGGGGGGCGGCAGGGGCTGCCTACGAGCAGTACTTC
cdr3_aa: CASSVGGAAGAAYEQYF
v_call: TRBV9
cdr3_length: 17
clone_size: NA
d_call: NA
j_call: TRBJ2-7

cdr3_nt: TGTGCCAGCAGTGAAGGTCCCGCCGCCCTGGGGCAGCCCCAGCATTTT
cdr3_aa: CASSEGPAALGQPQHF
v_call: TRBV2
cdr3_length: 16
clone_size: many
d_call: NA
j_call: TRBJ1-5

cdr3_nt: TGTGCCAGCAGCTTAGTCCCGCCAGGCCTGGATGAGCAGTACTTC
cdr3_aa: CASSLVPPGLDEQYF
v_call: TRBV7-9
cdr3_length: 15
clone_size: NA
d_call: NA
j_call: TRBJ2-7

cdr3_nt: TGTGCCAGCAGCTTGCGATTCCAAGAGACCCAGTACTTC
cdr3_aa: CASSLRFQETQYF
v_call: TRBV7-2
cdr3_length: 13
clone_size: many
d_call: NA
j_call: TRBJ2-5

cdr3_nt: TGTGCCATCAGCTACGGACAGGGGGACGCTGAAGCTTTCTTT
cdr3_aa: CAISYGQGDAEAFF
v_call: TRBV10-3
cdr3_length: 14
clone_size: NA
d_call: TRBD1
j_call: TRBJ1-1

cdr3_nt: TGTGCCAGCAGCCTAGGAGGGCCCGGGGATGAAAAACTGTTTTTT
cdr3_aa: CASSLGGPGDEKLFF
v_call: TRBV7-9
cdr3_length: 15
clone_size: NA
d_call: NA
j_call: TRBJ1-4

cdr3_nt: TGCAGTGCTCGCCCGAACAGGGGTAACTATGGCTACACCTTC
cdr3_aa: CSARPNRGNYGYTF
v_call: TRBV20-1
cdr3_length: 14
clone_size: NA
d_call: TRBD1
j_call: TRBJ1-2

cdr3_nt: TGTGCCAGCAGCGTAGTTGGGGGGAGCGTAACTAATGAAAAACTGTTTTTT
cdr3_aa: CASSVVGGSVTNEKLFF
v_call: TRBV7-2
cdr3_length: 17
clone_size: NA
d_call: NA
j_call: TRBJ1-4

cdr3_nt: TGTGCTAGCAGCTTGTCCCGGACCCGCGGAACCGGGGAGCTGTTTTTT
cdr3_aa: CASSLSRTRGTGELFF
v_call: TRBV7-7
cdr3_length: 16
clone_size: few
d_call: NA
j_call: TRBJ2-2

cdr3_nt: TGTGCCATCAGTGAGTCCGTGGAAGCGCGGGAAGAGACCCAGTACTTC
cdr3_aa: CAISESVEAREETQYF
v_call: TRBV10-3
cdr3_length: 16
clone_size: many
d_call: NA
j_call: TRBJ2-5

cdr3_nt: TGTGCCAGCAGTTTAGACGGTGTGGAGGGGGCTAGCTTGAATCAGCCCCAGCATTTT
cdr3_aa: CASSLDGVEGASLNQPQHF
v_call: TRBV12-3/TRBV12-4
cdr3_length: 19
clone_size: NA
d_call: TRBD1
j_call: TRBJ1-5

cdr3_nt: TGTGCCAGCAGTTACTCGTACAGGGTAGAGGCTGGGGCCAACGTCCTGACTTTC
cdr3_aa: CASSYSYRVEAGANVLTF
v_call: TRBV6-5
cdr3_length: 18
clone_size: many
d_call: NA
j_call: TRBJ2-6

cdr3_nt: TGTGCCAGCAGCCAAGGACAGGGGGGACAGGCTGAAGCTTTCTTT
cdr3_aa: CASSQGQGGQAEAFF
v_call: TRBV7-8
cdr3_length: 15
clone_size: once
d_call: TRBD1
j_call: TRBJ1-1

cdr3_nt: TGTGCCATCAGTGAAAGGCGAAATCAGCCCCAGCATTTT
cdr3_aa: CAISERRNQPQHF
v_call: TRBV10-3
cdr3_length: 13
clone_size: NA
d_call: NA
j_call: TRBJ1-5

cdr3_nt: TGTGCCAGTGGGGGAGGGAACACCGGGGAGCTGTTTTTT
cdr3_aa: CASGGGNTGELFF
v_call: TRBV28
cdr3_length: 13
clone_size: few
d_call: NA
j_call: TRBJ2-2

cdr3_nt: TGCAGCGTAACTACAGGGGAGCAGTACTTC
cdr3_aa: CSVTTGEQYF
v_call: TRBV29-1
cdr3_length: 10
clone_size: many
d_call: NA
j_call: TRBJ2-7

cdr3_nt: TGTGCCAGCACCTTAAACAGGGTTTGGGCCGGGGAGCTGTTTTTT
cdr3_aa: CASTLNRVWAGELFF
v_call: TRBV11-2
cdr3_length: 15
clone_size: few
d_call: NA
j_call: TRBJ2-2

cdr3_nt: TGTGCCAGCAGCACCGCCAGGCAAGAGACCCAGTACTTC
cdr3_aa: CASSTARQETQYF
v_call: TRBV7-2
cdr3_length: 13
clone_size: many
d_call: NA
j_call: TRBJ2-5

cdr3_nt: TGCAGTGCTAGGGGACAGGGGTTCCCTATGTCGGCTTTCTTT
cdr3_aa: CSARGQGFPMSAFF
v_call: TRBV20-1
cdr3_length: 14
clone_size: few
d_call: TRBD1
j_call: TRBJ1-1

cdr3_nt: TGCAGCGTTGTGGGGCTAGCGGGAGAGGATGAGCAGTACTTC
cdr3_aa: CSVVGLAGEDEQYF
v_call: TRBV29-1
cdr3_length: 14
clone_size: many
d_call: TRBD2
j_call: TRBJ2-7

cdr3_nt: TGTGCCAGCCTACCAGGGTCCGGGGCCAACGTCCTGACTTTC
cdr3_aa: CASLPGSGANVLTF
v_call: TRBV7-2
cdr3_length: 14
clone_size: once
d_call: NA
j_call: TRBJ2-6

cdr3_nt: TGTGCCAGCAGCCAAGGGGGGCCACTCTCTGGAAACACCATATATTTT
cdr3_aa: CASSQGGPLSGNTIYF
v_call: TRBV9
cdr3_length: 16
clone_size: once
d_call: NA
j_call: TRBJ1-3

cdr3_nt: TGCGCCAGCAGCCAAGTTTTCGGGGACAGGGGCTACGAGCAGTACTTC
cdr3_aa: CASSQVFGDRGYEQYF
v_call: TRBV4-3
cdr3_length: 16
clone_size: NA
d_call: TRBD1
j_call: TRBJ2-7

cdr3_nt: TGTGCCAGCAGCTTAGGTGGTGAGGGGGTGACCGGGGAGCTGTTTTTT
cdr3_aa: CASSLGGEGVTGELFF
v_call: TRBV5-4
cdr3_length: 16
clone_size: NA
d_call: NA
j_call: TRBJ2-2

cdr3_nt: TGTGCCAGCAGCTTGTGGAGGACAGGGGTTGGAAACACCATATATTTT
cdr3_aa: CASSLWRTGVGNTIYF
v_call: TRBV7-8
cdr3_length: 16
clone_size: NA
d_call: TRBD1
j_call: TRBJ1-3

cdr3_nt: TGTGCCAGCCCCAGGGCAGCTGCCTATGGCTACACCTTC
cdr3_aa: CASPRAAAYGYTF
v_call: TRBV7-9
cdr3_length: 13
clone_size: NA
d_call: NA
j_call: TRBJ1-2

cdr3_nt: TGTGCCAGCAGCTTAGAGGAGGGGACTCTGTCCTACGAGCAGTACTTC
cdr3_aa: CASSLEEGTLSYEQYF
v_call: TRBV7-8
cdr3_length: 16
clone_size: NA
d_call: NA
j_call: TRBJ2-7

cdr3_nt: NA
cdr3_aa: CASSDWGRGNTF
v_call: TRBV25-1
cdr3_length: 12
clone_size: NA
d_call: NA
j_call: TRBJ1-2

cdr3_nt: TGTGCCAGCCGGGAGGGCTACGCCACCTACGAGCAGTACTTC
cdr3_aa: CASREGYATYEQYF
v_call: TRBV2
cdr3_length: 14
clone_size: few
d_call: TRBD2
j_call: TRBJ2-7

cdr3_nt: TGCAGTGCTAGTTTGGGGGGGAAACTGTTTTTT
cdr3_aa: CSASLGGKLFF
v_call: TRBV20-1
cdr3_length: 11
clone_size: many
d_call: NA
j_call: TRBJ1-4

cdr3_nt: TGTGCCAGCAGCCCCCCGCGAAGAGAGACCCAGTACTTC
cdr3_aa: CASSPPRRETQYF
v_call: TRBV9
cdr3_length: 13
clone_size: many
d_call: NA
j_call: TRBJ2-5

cdr3_nt: TGCAGTGCTACCCCGGACAGCCCCTACGAGCAGTACTTC
cdr3_aa: CSATPDSPYEQYF
v_call: TRBV20-1
cdr3_length: 13
clone_size: NA
d_call: NA
j_call: TRBJ2-7

cdr3_nt: TGTGCCATCAGTCCCGGACACTCCTTGGTAGCTGAAGCTTTCTTT
cdr3_aa: CAISPGHSLVAEAFF
v_call: TRBV10-3
cdr3_length: 15
clone_size: NA
d_call: NA
j_call: TRBJ1-1

cdr3_nt: TGTGCCATCAGTTTATCCACAGGGCCTAATTCACCCCTCCACTTT
cdr3_aa: CAISLSTGPNSPLHF
v_call: TRBV10-3
cdr3_length: 15
clone_size: NA
d_call: NA
j_call: TRBJ1-6

cdr3_nt: TGCAGCGTTGAAACAGGGAATGCGAATCAGCCCCAGCATTTT
cdr3_aa: CSVETGNANQPQHF
v_call: TRBV29-1
cdr3_length: 14
clone_size: many
d_call: NA
j_call: TRBJ1-5

cdr3_nt: TGCAGCTCCTACCAGGGGGCTGAGGGCTACACCTTC
cdr3_aa: CSSYQGAEGYTF
v_call: TRBV29-1
cdr3_length: 12
clone_size: NA
d_call: TRBD1
j_call: TRBJ1-2

cdr3_nt: TGTGCTAGCAGCTTAGGTGGTGATACCTACGAGCAGTACTTC
cdr3_aa: CASSLGGDTYEQYF
v_call: TRBV7-7
cdr3_length: 14
clone_size: many
d_call: NA
j_call: TRBJ2-7

cdr3_nt: TGCAGTGCGCCCGGGACAGGGGAAATTGAAGCTTTC
cdr3_aa: CSAPGTGEIEAF
v_call: TRBV20-1
cdr3_length: 12
clone_size: NA
d_call: TRBD1
j_call: TRBJ2-6

cdr3_nt: TGTGCCAGCAGAACGACAGGGCTGGAGAACACTGAAGCTTTCTTT
cdr3_aa: CASRTTGLENTEAFF
v_call: TRBV6-1
cdr3_length: 15
clone_size: few
d_call: TRBD1
j_call: TRBJ1-1

cdr3_nt: TGCAGCGTCCTTGGGCACAGGGGTAATGAAAAACTGTTTTTT
cdr3_aa: CSVLGHRGNEKLFF
v_call: TRBV29-1
cdr3_length: 14
clone_size: many
d_call: TRBD1
j_call: TRBJ1-4

cdr3_nt: TGTGCCAGCAGCGCGACAGGGAACAATCAGCCCCAGCATTTT
cdr3_aa: CASSATGNNQPQHF
v_call: TRBV5-5
cdr3_length: 14
clone_size: NA
d_call: TRBD1
j_call: TRBJ1-5